This note documents a single TCR beta chain sequence. This record belongs to a study of blood T cell repertoires in COVID-19. In the study overall: Samples came from the United States, Italy and Spain, spanning acute and convalescent COVID-19.

The V end was cut by 4 bases, the J end by 4 bases, with 14 bases between. CDR1 LNHNV and CDR2 YYDKDF come from the germline V gene (reference sequence). The CDR3 loop spans 15 amino acids. In the study's own analysis: It was from reference gene primer amplification that nucleated cell counts were estimated. This table comes from immunoSEQ multiplex PCR, and its TCRdb copy is limited to in-frame clones, with some not included. That table supplies the V and J calls and clone size; D and trimming were determined from the DNA. The sample comprises 60,000 to 75,000 clones, around 85% of which are singletons, and approximately 32% rests with the top ten.

The sequenced sample was peripheral blood. The chain combines TRBV15 with TRBJ1-3, with D maybe TRBD1 (6 bases). The TCR originated in a woman at least 80 years old with active or convalescent COVID-19. The CDR3 sequence is CATSTQSGTGNTIYF. CDR3 in DNA: TGTGCCACCAGCACCCAGTCCGGGACAGGAAACACCATATATTTT.